The 28 T cell receptor beta chains given below trace back to one sample, sequenced in a study of spatial heterogeneity in lung cancer. Study-wide findings and caveats: Within tumors, counts of expanded alpha and beta TCRs tracked tumor mutation counts.

This sample's time point: sample taken at primary tumor resection. TCRdb itself ran the 5' RACE reads through MiXCR, one entry per CDR3 protein. The sample yields about 10,000 distinct CDR3 sequences, 12% seen once. No antigens are known for them. Sequenced material: lung tumor tissue, taken at surgery. The receptor source for this set is a female donor with early-stage non-small cell lung cancer.

This clonotype was detected ten times or more. The CDR3 DNA reads as TGTGCCAGCACCTCGGGCAGCGGGACTGTAACCTACGAGCAGTACTTC. Encoded protein: CASTSGSGTVTYEQYF. The rearrangement uses TRBV7-9 and TRBJ2-7; 7 bases are shared with TRBD2. The germline V gene encodes CDR1 SEHNR and CDR2 FQNEAQ (reference sequence). CDR3 length equals 16 residues. Losses at the gene ends were 7 bases for V and 2 bases for J; bases not matched to a gene: 14.

Ten or more counts support this clonotype. This sequence joins TRBV20-1 and TRBJ1-4; D gene ambiguous. The CDR3 is 12 residues long. CDR1 is DFQATT, CDR2 SNEGSKA, per germline (reference sequence). V was clipped by 3 bases and J by 4 bases, with 6 bases between them. The CDR3 reads CSARPFNEKLFF. The CDR3 nucleotides read TGCAGTGCTAGGCCCTTTAATGAAAAACTGTTTTTT.

The chain links TRBV6-7 to TRBJ2-5; no reliable D call. TRBV6-7 is an open reading frame, and its role is uncertain. The CDR3 loop spans 13 amino acids. The V and J ends lost 4 bases and 4 bases respectively, with 10 bases between them. The CDR3: CASSFGAGETQYF. The CDR3 nucleotides are TGTGCCAGCAGTTTCGGCGCAGGAGAGACCCAGTACTTC.

In regard to this clonotype: One base away lies a much larger clone, so this may be a sequencing read error. The J gene is TRBJ2-1, the V gene TRBV20-1; 13 nucleotides align to TRBD2. Germline CDR1 and CDR2: DFQATT and SNEGSKA (reference sequence). With V trimmed by 6 bases and J by 9 bases, 8 bases remained unmatched. The CDR3 consists of 14 residues. The CDR3 coding sequence is TGCAGTGCCGACCGGACTAGCGGGAGAGGTGAGCAGTTCTTC. Protein: CSADRTSGRGEQFF.

This clonotype was seen many times. The chain couples TRBV14 to TRBJ2-7, with 7 bases identical to TRBD2. Losses at the gene ends were 0 bases for V and 3 bases for J; bases not matched to a gene: 5. The germline CDR1 and CDR2 sequences are SGHDN and FVKESK. The CDR3 totals 15 residues. The CDR3 region is CASSQDYGRYYEQYF. CDR3 DNA sequence: TGTGCCAGCAGCCAAGATTACGGGAGGTACTACGAGCAGTACTTC.

J is TRBJ2-1 and V is TRBV19; D call uncertain. Trimming left V 3 bases short and J 2 bases short, with 14 bases between. CDR3 length equals 16 residues. The V gene's germline CDR1 is LNHDA and CDR2 SQIVND (reference sequence). The CDR3 DNA follows: TGTGCCAGTAGTATGCCCGGGCGAACCACCTACAATGAGCAGTTCTTC. It translates to CASSMPGRTTYNEQFF.

Comment on this clonotype: This may come from a read error, since a much larger clone is one base off. The J gene is TRBJ2-1, the V gene TRBV5-1, with D perhaps matching TRBD2 (5 bases). V gave up 4 bases and J gave up 6 bases, with 20 bases separating them. The CDR3 runs to 16 residues. Looked up from germline, CDR1 is SGHRS and CDR2 is YFSETQ. CDR3 nucleotides: TGCGCCAGCAGCCGCCAACGGGGTATAGGCTGCAATGAGCAGTTCTTC. Protein sequence: CASSRQRGIGCNEQFF.

This clonotype was detected ten times or more. One end of the junction varies from germline; a read error may be responsible. V is TRBV7-9 and J is TRBJ1-6; 10 bases are a match to TRBD1. This CDR3 is built from 14 residues. Germline values: CDR1 SEHNR, CDR2 FQNEAQ (reference sequence). CDR3 residues: CVSNRDRGNSPLHF. The CDR3 DNA sequence: TGTGTCAGCAACCGGGACAGGGGTAATTCACCCCTCCACTTT. Together with reference TRBV7-9 and TRBJ1-6, the CDR3 gives the full variable domain: DTGVSQNPRHKITKRGQNVTFRCDPISEHNRLYWYRQTLGQGPEFLTYFQNEAQLEKSRLLSDRFSAERPKGSFSTLEIQRTEQGDSAMYLCVSNRDRGNSPLHFGNGTRLTVT.

This clonotype is medium-sized (0.01 to 0.1%) in the sample. The chain recombines TRBV29-1 with TRBJ2-5; TRBD2 might be the D (5 bases). The CDR3 covers 10 residues. The germline V gene has CDR1 SQVTM and CDR2 ANQGSEA. The V end was cut by 7 bases, the J end by 3 bases, with 6 bases between. The DNA of the CDR3 is TGCAGCGGAGCGGAAGAGACCCAGTACTTC. Translating it yields CSGAEETQYF.

This clonotype was observed a handful of times. The chain combines TRBV5-1 with TRBJ2-3, with TRBD1 matching 8 bases. The CDR3 covers 16 residues. Losses at the gene ends were 4 bases for V and 2 bases for J; bases not matched to a gene: 9. Germline CDR1 and CDR2: SGHRS and YFSETQ. The CDR3 DNA reads TGCGCCAGCAGCACCATCGGGACAGGAGTCACAGATACGCAGTATTTT. Residues: CASSTIGTGVTDTQYF.

The gene calls are TRBV29-1 and TRBJ1-4, with D possibly TRBD1 on 5 matching bases. There are 16 residues in the CDR3. Germline CDR1 SQVTM, CDR2 ANQGSEA. V was trimmed by 6 bases and J by 0 bases, leaving 17 bases between them. CDR3 in DNA: TGCAGCGTGGGTGGGGACGGCCCACCAACTAATGAAAAACTGTTTTTT. This translates into CSVGGDGPPTNEKLFF.

This rearrangement joins TRBV3-1 to TRBJ2-3, with D possibly being TRBD1 or TRBD2 (5 bases each). The CDR3 covers 17 residues. V lost 1 base to trimming and J lost 0 bases, with 14 bases between them. Germline V gives CDR1 LGHDT, CDR2 YNNKEL (reference sequence). The CDR3 region is CASSQVSAGASTDTQYF. The CDR3 DNA follows: TGTGCCAGCAGCCAAGTCTCCGCCGGGGCTAGCACAGATACGCAGTATTTT.

Comment on this clonotype: An end of the junction does not agree with germline; a read error may underlie this. This sequence joins TRBV19 and TRBJ2-3; possibly TRBD2 for D (6 bases). Germline lookup yields CDR1 LNHDA and CDR2 SQIVND (reference sequence). The CDR3 runs to 14 residues. Here the CDR3 reads CTSAGRIPTDTQYF. For the CDR3, the DNA is TGTACCAGTGCGGGGAGAATACCCACAGATACGCAGTATTTT. Supplemented by reference TRBV19 and TRBJ2-3, the full variable domain reads DGGITQSPKYLFRKEGQNVTLSCEQNLNHDAMYWYRQDPGQGLRLIYYSQIVNDFQKGDIAEGYSVSREKKESFPLTVTSAQKNPTAFYLCTSAGRIPTDTQYFGPGTRLTVL.

Ten or more counts support this clonotype. The chain joins TRBV24-1 to TRBJ2-2, with TRBD1 matching over 8 bases. CDR1 KGHDR and CDR2 SFDVKD come from the germline V gene. J lost 5 bases, V lost 4 bases, and 5 bases had no gene match. The CDR3 covers 15 residues. The CDR3 coding sequence is TGTGCCACCAGTGACCCGGGACAGGTAACCGGGGAGCTGTTTTTT. This codes for CATSDPGQVTGELFF.

This clonotype counts as medium-sized. CDR3 bases: TGTGCCAGCAGCTCCCGATTATCCCAAGAGACCCAGTACTTC. This codes for CASSSRLSQETQYF. The chain carries TRBV7-2 and TRBJ2-5; D gene ambiguous. This CDR3 is 14 amino acids long. The germline gives CDR1 SGHTA, CDR2 FQGNSA. Between the trimmed V and J ends, which lost 4 bases and 1 base, there was a span of 10 bases.

The chain employs TRBV4-1 and TRBJ2-3, with a weak D call TRBD2 (6 bases). Trimming stripped 1 base from V and 5 bases from J, with 16 bases between. The CDR3 sequence is 16 residues long. In germline, CDR1 is MGHRA, CDR2 YSYEKL. This CDR3 is CASSQGLGRELDTQYF. The CDR3 DNA is TGCGCCAGCAGCCAAGGACTGGGGCGGGAACTAGATACGCAGTATTTT.

This clonotype was counted at least ten times. This chain connects TRBV10-3 to TRBJ1-4, with TRBD1 matching over 8 bases. Germline CDR1 ENHRY, CDR2 SYGVKD. The CDR3 runs 14 residues. V lost 6 bases to trimming and J lost 4 bases; unmatched junction nucleotides: 4. CDR3 in amino acids: CAIRGTGVNEKLFF. In DNA form, the CDR3 reads TGTGCCATCAGAGGGACAGGCGTTAATGAAAAACTGTTTTTT.

The chain links TRBV7-6 to TRBJ1-4; D is undetermined. V shed 2 bases and J shed 8 bases, with 12 bases lying between them. CDR1 is SGHVS and CDR2 is FNYEAQ in the germline V gene. The length of the CDR3 is 14 residues. The DNA of the CDR3 is TGTGCCAGCAGCTTAAACTCCGGTGGAGAAAAACTGTTTTTT. Translation: CASSLNSGGEKLFF.

This clonotype turned up a few times. The J gene is TRBJ1-1, the V gene TRBV5-1; 7 nucleotides align to TRBD1. Germline V lookup: CDR1 SGHRS, CDR2 YFSETQ. CDR3 length equals 15 residues. After removal of 5 bases from V and 6 bases from J, the junction contained 13 bases not matched to a gene. CDR3 sequence reads: CASRGGGTVEAEAFF. The CDR3 DNA reads as TGCGCCAGCAGGGGCGGCGGGACAGTAGAGGCTGAAGCTTTCTTT. Looking up the rest from reference TRBV5-1 and TRBJ1-1 gives the full variable domain: KAGVTQTPRYLIKTRGQQVTLSCSPISGHRSVSWYQQTPGQGLQFLFEYFSETQRNKGNFPGRFSGRQFSNSRSEMNVSTLELGDSALYLCASRGGGTVEAEAFFGQGTRLTVV.

This clonotype is labeled as medium-sized. The V gene is TRBV20-1, the J gene TRBJ1-1, with TRBD1 matching over 7 bases. The V gene end was trimmed by 1 base and the J gene end by 0 bases; junction bases not matched to a gene: 14. The CDR3 covers 18 residues. The germline V gene encodes CDR1 DFQATT and CDR2 SNEGSKA (reference sequence). For the CDR3, the DNA is TGCAGTGCTAGAGTGGCAAGACAGGGCATACTTCTGAACACTGAAGCTTTCTTT. This gives the protein CSARVARQGILLNTEAFF.

The chain couples TRBV6-1 to TRBJ1-5, with 7 bases lining up with TRBD1. The germline gives CDR1 MNHNS, CDR2 SASEGT. This CDR3 region has 15 residues. V trimming: 1 base; J trimming: 6 bases; junction bases outside the gene matches: 6. CDR3 DNA: TGTGCCAGCAGTGAAGTCGCAGGGGGAATTCAGCCCCAGCATTTT. The encoded protein is CASSEVAGGIQPQHF.

This clonotype was observed many times. The chain is built from TRBV12-3 or TRBV12-4 and TRBJ1-2; D is ambiguous. This CDR3 contains 13 residues. Between the trimmed V and J ends, which lost 3 bases and 2 bases, there was a span of 7 bases. CDR3 amino acids: CASSLGRNYGYTF. CDR3 bases: TGTGCCAGCAGTTTGGGCCGCAACTATGGCTACACCTTC.

This clonotype is judged medium-sized. V gene TRBV14 combines with J gene TRBJ2-5; D is ambiguous. Germline-derived CDR1 and CDR2 are SGHDN and FVKESK. Trimming took off 1 base at V and 5 bases at J, with 8 bases between the two ends. The length of the CDR3 is 13 residues. The CDR3 sequence is CASSQAPLETQYF. CDR3 bases: TGTGCCAGCAGCCAAGCACCCCTCGAGACCCAGTACTTC.

This clonotype came up a few times. The rearrangement uses TRBV29-1 and TRBJ2-3; possible D gene TRBD2, 6 bases. Between the trimmed V and J ends, which lost 5 bases and 0 bases, there was a span of 12 bases. The CDR3 runs to 14 residues. The germline V gene encodes CDR1 SQVTM and CDR2 ANQGSEA. The CDR3 reads CSVRASVSTDTQYF. The CDR3 nucleotides are TGCAGCGTTAGGGCTAGCGTTAGCACAGATACGCAGTATTTT.

This clonotype rates as medium-sized. CDR3 bases: TGCGCCAGCAGTGATGGGTGGGCTAGCGGGGGAAATGAGCAGTTCTTC. Translation: CASSDGWASGGNEQFF. The chain employs TRBV10-2 and TRBJ2-1, with 10 bases fitting TRBD2. Trimming took 3 bases from V and 7 from J; bases not matched to a gene: 9. This CDR3 region has 16 residues. CDR1 WSHSY and CDR2 SAAADI come from the germline V gene.

Many counts were recorded for this clonotype. The chain carries TRBV12-3 or TRBV12-4 and TRBJ1-3; maybe TRBD1 (5 bases). CDR3 length: 15 amino acids. V shed 6 bases and J shed 0 bases, with 12 bases lying between them. The CDR3 loop reads CASRGQGSSGNTIYF. Here the CDR3 DNA reads TGTGCCAGCAGAGGTCAGGGAAGCTCTGGAAACACCATATATTTT.

Sample share makes this clonotype medium-sized. The chain combines TRBV12-3 or TRBV12-4 with TRBJ1-6; 10 bases match TRBD1. The CDR3 sequence is 15 residues long. V shed 7 bases, J shed 7 bases, and the junction held 7 bases outside the gene matches. The CDR3 region is CASTSRGQGNSPLHF. The CDR3 DNA follows: TGTGCCAGCACCTCAAGGGGACAGGGGAATTCACCCCTCCACTTT.

By sample fraction, this clonotype is medium-sized. The gene calls are TRBV5-4 and TRBJ1-2; D gene ambiguous. The V gene's germline CDR1 is SGHNT and CDR2 YYREEE (reference sequence). The CDR3 loop spans 12 amino acids. V lost 4 bases, J lost 10 bases, and 14 bases lay in between. Here the CDR3 reads CASSGERTDYTF. The CDR3 DNA reads as TGTGCCAGCAGCGGGGAAAGGACGGACTACACCTTC.